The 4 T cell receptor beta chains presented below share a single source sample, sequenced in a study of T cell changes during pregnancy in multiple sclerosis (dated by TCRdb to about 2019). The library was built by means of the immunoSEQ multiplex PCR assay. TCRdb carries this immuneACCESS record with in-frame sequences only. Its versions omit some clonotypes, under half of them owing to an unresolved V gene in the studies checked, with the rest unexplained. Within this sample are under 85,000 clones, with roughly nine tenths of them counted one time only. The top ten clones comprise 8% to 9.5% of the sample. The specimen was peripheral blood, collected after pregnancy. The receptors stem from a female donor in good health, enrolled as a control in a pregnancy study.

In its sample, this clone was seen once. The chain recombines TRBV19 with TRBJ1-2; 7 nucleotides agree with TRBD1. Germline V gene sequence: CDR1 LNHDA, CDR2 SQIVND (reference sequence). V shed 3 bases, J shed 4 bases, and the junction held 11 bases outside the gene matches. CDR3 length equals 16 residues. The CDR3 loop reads CASSIVGGGGFYGYTF. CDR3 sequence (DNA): TGTGCCAGTAGTATTGTAGGAGGGGGCGGATTCTATGGCTACACCTTC.

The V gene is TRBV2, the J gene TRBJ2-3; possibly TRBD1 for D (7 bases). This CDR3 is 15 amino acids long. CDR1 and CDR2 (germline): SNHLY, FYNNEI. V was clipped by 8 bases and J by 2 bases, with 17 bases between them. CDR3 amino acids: CASLRTGLSTDTQYF. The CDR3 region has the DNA TGTGCCAGCCTGCGGACAGGACTATCCACAGATACGCAGTATTTT.

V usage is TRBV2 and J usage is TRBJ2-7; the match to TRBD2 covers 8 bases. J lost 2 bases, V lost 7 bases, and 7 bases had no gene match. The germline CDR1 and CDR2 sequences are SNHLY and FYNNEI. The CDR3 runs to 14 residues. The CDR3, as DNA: TGTGCCAGCACTCGACTAGCGCAAACCTACGAGCAGTACTTC. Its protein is CASTRLAQTYEQYF.

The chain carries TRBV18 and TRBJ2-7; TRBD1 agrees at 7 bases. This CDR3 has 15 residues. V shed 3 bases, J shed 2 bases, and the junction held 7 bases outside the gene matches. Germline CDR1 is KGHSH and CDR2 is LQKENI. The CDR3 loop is CASSPLDRNTYEQYF. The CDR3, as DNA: TGTGCCAGCTCACCCCTGGACAGGAATACCTACGAGCAGTACTTC.